This TCR beta chain originates from a study of blood T cell repertoires in COVID-19. Study-wide background: Collection of acute and convalescent COVID-19 samples took place in the United States, Italy and Spain. Sources were T cells, B-cell-depleted T cells, or PBMCs; the material itself was cDNA or gDNA.

Participants were aged about 18 to 90 years, lived in roughly 25 US areas, and enrolled virtually. Recovered status applied to Cohort 3 donors who had two consecutive negative PCRs. It also applied to those with clearance or with symptom resolution. The junction had 4 bases not matched to a gene; V was cut back by 4 bases and J by 0 bases. The CDR3 is 15 residues long. CDR1 is SGHRS, CDR2 YFSETQ, per germline. Clones were sequenced by immunoSEQ multiplex PCR, and TCRdb holds only the in-frame ones, with some missing. This table holds 300,000 to 450,000 clones, around 91% found once. The rearrangement joins TRBV5-1 to TRBJ1-3, with TRBD1 identical over 7 bases. The clonotype originates from a man aged 18-30 years who had recovered from COVID-19. The sequencing sample was made of PBMCs or T cells enriched from blood (not recorded which). In nucleotides, the CDR3 is TGCGCCAGCAGCCCAGGGGGTCGCTCTGGAAACACCATATATTTT. Its translation: CASSPGGRSGNTIYF.